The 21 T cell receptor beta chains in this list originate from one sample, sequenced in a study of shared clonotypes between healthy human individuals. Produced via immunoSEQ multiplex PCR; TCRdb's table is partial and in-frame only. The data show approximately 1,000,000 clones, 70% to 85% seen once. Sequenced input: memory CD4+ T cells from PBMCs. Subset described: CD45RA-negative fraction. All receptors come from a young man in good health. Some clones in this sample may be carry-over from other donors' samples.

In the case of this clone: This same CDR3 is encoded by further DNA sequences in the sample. The CDR3 DNA reads TGTGCCAGCAGCGTAGCGGCGAGCACAGATACGCAGTATTTT. It is translated as CASSVAASTDTQYF. The V gene is TRBV9, the J gene TRBJ2-3; no firm D call. CDR3 length: 14 amino acids. The germline V gene has CDR1 SGDLS and CDR2 YYNGEE. Trimming took off 0 bases at V and 0 bases at J, with 5 bases between the two ends.

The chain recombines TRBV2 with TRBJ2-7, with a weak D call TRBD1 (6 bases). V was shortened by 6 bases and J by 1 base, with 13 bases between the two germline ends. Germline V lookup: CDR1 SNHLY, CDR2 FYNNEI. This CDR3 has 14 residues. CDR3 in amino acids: CASSLDRMSYEQYF. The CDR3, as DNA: TGTGCCAGCAGCCTTGACAGGATGTCCTACGAGCAGTACTTC.

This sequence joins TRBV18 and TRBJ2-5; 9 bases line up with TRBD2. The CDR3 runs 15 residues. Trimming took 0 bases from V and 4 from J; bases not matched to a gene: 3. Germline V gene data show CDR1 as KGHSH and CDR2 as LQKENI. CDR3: CASSPPGLARETQYF. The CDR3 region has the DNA TGTGCCAGCTCACCACCCGGACTAGCGCGAGAGACCCAGTACTTC.

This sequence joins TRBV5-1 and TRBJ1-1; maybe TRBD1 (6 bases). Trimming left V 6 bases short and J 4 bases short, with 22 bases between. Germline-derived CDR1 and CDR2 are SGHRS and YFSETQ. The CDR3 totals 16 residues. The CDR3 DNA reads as TGCGCCAGCAATCTGATAGCAGGGGCCGTGGGCACTGAAGCTTTCTTT. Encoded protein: CASNLIAGAVGTEAFF.

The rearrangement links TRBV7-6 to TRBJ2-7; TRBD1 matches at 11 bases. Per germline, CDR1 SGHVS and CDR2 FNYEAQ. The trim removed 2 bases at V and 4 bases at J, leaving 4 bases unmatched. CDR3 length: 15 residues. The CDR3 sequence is CASSLRGQGAYEQYF. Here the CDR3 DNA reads TGTGCCAGCAGCTTACGCGGACAGGGGGCATACGAGCAGTACTTC.

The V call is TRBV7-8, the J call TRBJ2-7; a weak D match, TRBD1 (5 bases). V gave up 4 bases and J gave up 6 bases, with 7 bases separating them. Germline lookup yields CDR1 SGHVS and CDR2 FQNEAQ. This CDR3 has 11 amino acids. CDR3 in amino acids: CASSWQGEQYF. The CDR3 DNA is TGTGCCAGCAGCTGGCAGGGCGAGCAGTACTTC.

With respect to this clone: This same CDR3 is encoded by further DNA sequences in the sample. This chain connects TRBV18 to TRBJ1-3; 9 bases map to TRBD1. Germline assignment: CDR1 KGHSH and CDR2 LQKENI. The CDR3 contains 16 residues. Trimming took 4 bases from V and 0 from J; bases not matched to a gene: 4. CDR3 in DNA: TGTGCCAGCTCACTCGGACAGGGGAGCTCTGGAAACACCATATATTTT. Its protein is CASSLGQGSSGNTIYF.

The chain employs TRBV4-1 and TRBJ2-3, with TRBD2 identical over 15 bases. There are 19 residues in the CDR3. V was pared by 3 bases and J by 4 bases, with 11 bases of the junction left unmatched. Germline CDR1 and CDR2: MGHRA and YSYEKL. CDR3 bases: TGCGCCAGCAGCCACGTCGGACTAGCGGGAGGGCCATGGGCAGATACGCAGTATTTT. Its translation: CASSHVGLAGGPWADTQYF.

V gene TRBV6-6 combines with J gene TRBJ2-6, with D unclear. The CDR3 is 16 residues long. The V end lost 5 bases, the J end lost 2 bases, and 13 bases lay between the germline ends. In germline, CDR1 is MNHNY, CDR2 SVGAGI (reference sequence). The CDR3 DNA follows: TGTGCCAGCAGTACAAGTACAGCTCCTGGGGCCAACGTCCTGACTTTC. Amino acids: CASSTSTAPGANVLTF.

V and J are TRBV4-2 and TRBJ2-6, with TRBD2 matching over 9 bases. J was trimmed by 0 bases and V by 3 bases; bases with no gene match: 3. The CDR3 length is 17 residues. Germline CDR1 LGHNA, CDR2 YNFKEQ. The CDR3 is CASSHELAGSGANVLTF. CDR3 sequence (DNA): TGTGCCAGCAGCCACGAACTAGCGGGCTCTGGGGCCAACGTCCTGACTTTC.

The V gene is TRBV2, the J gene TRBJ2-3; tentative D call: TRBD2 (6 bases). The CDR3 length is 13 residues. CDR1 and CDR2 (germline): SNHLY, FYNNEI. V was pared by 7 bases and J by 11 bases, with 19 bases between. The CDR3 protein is CASTLIPGALQYF. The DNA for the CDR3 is TGTGCCAGCACTTTAATACCGGGAGCCCTGCAGTATTTT.

The CDR3 loop is CAISRLPGVGGELFF. In DNA, the CDR3 is TGTGCCATCAGCCGACTACCTGGAGTCGGCGGGGAGCTGTTTTTT. The V and J genes are TRBV10-3 and TRBJ2-2; a possible D gene is TRBD2 (5 bases). V dropped 6 bases and J dropped 7 bases, with 18 bases sitting between them. The germline CDR1 and CDR2 sequences are ENHRY and SYGVKD. This CDR3 has 15 amino acids.

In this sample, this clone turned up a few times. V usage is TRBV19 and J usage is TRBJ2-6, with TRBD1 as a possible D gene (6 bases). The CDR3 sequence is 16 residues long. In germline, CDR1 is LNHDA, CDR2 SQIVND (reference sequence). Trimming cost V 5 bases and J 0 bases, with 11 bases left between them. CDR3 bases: TGTGCCAGTAGTGGAAACAGGGTCTCTGGGGCCAACGTCCTGACTTTC. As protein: CASSGNRVSGANVLTF.

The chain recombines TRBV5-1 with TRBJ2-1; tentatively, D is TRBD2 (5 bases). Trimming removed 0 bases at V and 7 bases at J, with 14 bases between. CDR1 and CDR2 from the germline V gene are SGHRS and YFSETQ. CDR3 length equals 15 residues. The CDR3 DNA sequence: TGCGCCAGCAGCTTGGTAGCAGCATCGGGGAATGAGCAGTTCTTC. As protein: CASSLVAASGNEQFF.

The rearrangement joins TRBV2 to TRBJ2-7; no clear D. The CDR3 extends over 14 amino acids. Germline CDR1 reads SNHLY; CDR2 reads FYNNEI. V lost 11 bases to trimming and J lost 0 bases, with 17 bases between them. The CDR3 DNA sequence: TGTGCCGCCCATGTCCCCTTAGACTCCTACGAGCAGTACTTC. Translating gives CAAHVPLDSYEQYF. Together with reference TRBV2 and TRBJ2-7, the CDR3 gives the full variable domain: EPEVTQTPSHQVTQMGQEVILRCVPISNHLYFYWYRQILGQKVEFLVSFYNNEISEKSEIFDDQFSVERPDGSNFTLKIRSTKLEDSAMYFCAAHVPLDSYEQYFGPGTRLTVT.

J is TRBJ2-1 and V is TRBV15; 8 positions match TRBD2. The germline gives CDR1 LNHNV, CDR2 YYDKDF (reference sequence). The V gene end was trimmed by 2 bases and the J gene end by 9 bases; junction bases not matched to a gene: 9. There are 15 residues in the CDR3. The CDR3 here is CATSRPYSGISEQFF. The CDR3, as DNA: TGTGCCACCAGCAGACCCTATAGCGGGATCAGTGAGCAGTTCTTC.

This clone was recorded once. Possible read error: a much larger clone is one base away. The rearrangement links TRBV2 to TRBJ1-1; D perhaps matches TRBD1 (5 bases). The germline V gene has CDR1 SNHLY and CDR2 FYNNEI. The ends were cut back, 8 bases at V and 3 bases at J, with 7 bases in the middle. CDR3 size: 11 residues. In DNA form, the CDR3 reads TGTGCCAGCGGGGGGGACACTGAAGCTTTCTTT. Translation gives CASGGDTEAFF.

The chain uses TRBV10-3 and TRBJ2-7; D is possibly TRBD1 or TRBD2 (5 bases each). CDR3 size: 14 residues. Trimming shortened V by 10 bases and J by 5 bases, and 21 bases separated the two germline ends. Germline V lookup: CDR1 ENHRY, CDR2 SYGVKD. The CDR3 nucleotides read TGTGCCACGCTGGAGAGGGGAAACGACAACGAGCAGTACTTC. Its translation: CATLERGNDNEQYF.

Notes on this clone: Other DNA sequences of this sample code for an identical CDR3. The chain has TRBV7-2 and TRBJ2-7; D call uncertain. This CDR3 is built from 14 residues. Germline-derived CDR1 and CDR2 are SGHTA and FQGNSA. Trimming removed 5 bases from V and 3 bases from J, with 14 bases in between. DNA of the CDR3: TGTGCCAGCAGCCCCCGAGGCAATAGCTACGAGCAGTACTTC. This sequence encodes CASSPRGNSYEQYF.

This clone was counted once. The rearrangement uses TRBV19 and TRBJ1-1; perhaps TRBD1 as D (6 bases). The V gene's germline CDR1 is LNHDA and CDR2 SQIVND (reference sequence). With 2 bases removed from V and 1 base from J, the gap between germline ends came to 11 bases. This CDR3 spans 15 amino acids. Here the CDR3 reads CASSITGTQNTEAFF. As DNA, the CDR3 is TGTGCCAGTAGTATAACCGGGACACAGAACACTGAAGCTTTCTTT.

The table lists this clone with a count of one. The CDR3 sequence: CASSLASGFYNEQFF. CDR3 in DNA: TGCGCCAGCAGCTTGGCTAGCGGGTTTTACAATGAGCAGTTCTTC. The chain combines TRBV5-1 with TRBJ2-1; 8 bases match TRBD2. The CDR3 totals 15 residues. The J segment lost 4 bases and the V segment lost 0 bases, leaving 3 bases of the junction unmatched. Germline V gene sequence: CDR1 SGHRS, CDR2 YFSETQ.